This TCR beta chain was captured by sequencing in a study of cytomegalovirus exposure and HLA in healthy donors. Study-wide results and limits: Rarity characterized most TCR sequences, yet some public TCRs appeared in many donors. Confirmation in vitro established that a few CMV-associated chains were specific for CMV antigens. Reports described diagnosis of cytomegalovirus status by the classifier as highly specific and sensitive. There were 160 or so TCR beta chains listed as cytomegalovirus-associated.

To note about this clone: The antigen is unknown.

Here immunoSEQ multiplex PCR was the method, and the copy in TCRdb shows in-frame clones only, minus some. The sample has some 150,000 clones, about 89% seen once. From germline, CDR1 is SGHRS and CDR2 YFSETQ. The CDR3 consists of 14 residues. V lost 0 bases and J lost 8, with 12 bases in between. This chain uses TRBV5-1 with TRBJ2-1, with D perhaps TRBD1 (6 bases). The sample was PBMCs. The clonotype was recovered from a man aged 18 to 30 in good health and CMV-seropositive. The CDR3 nucleotides read TGCGCCAGCAGCTTGGGAGGTGGGGGCGATGAGCAGTTCTTC. The encoded protein is CASSLGGGGDEQFF.